The entry below describes one TCR beta chain. Among the exclusions were patients with other autoimmune diseases, uncontrolled infections, pregnancy or lactation. CDR3 length equals 17 residues. The V gene lost 4 bases and the J gene lost 4 bases, with 17 bases spanning the gap. This specimen belongs to a study of Graves' ophthalmopathy and Graves' hyperthyroidism. Study summary: Pretreatment peripheral blood was obtained at initial diagnosis.

RNA transcripts provided the template for amplifying TCR beta CDR3 regions. HTBI-primed first-round RT-PCR preceded second-round multiplex PCR. Each CDR3 protein is one row after TCRdb ran MiXCR on the multiplex PCR reads. The table shows 400,000 to 450,000 distinct CDR3 sequences, with about 21% occurring only once. The receptor comes from a woman younger than 30 with stable Graves' hyperthyroidism. The sequenced material came from peripheral blood. This sequence joins TRBV12-3 or TRBV12-4 and TRBJ2-6, with D maybe TRBD2 (6 bases). The CDR3 nucleotides read TGTGCCAGCAGTTCGGGGCGGGGCTACTTCGGGGCCAACGTCCTGACTTTC. Its translation: CASSSGRGYFGANVLTF.